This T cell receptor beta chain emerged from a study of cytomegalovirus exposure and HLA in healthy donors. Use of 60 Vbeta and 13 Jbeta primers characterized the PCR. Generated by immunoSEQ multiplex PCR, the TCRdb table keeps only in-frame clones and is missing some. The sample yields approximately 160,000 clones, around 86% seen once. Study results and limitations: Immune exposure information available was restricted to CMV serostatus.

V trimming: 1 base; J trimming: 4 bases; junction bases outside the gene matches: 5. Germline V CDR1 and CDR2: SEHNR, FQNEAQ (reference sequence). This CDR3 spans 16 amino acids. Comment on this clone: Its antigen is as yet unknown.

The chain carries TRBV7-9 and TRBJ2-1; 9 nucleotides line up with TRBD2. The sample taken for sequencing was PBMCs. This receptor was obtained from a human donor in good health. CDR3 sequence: CASSLVAGGPYNEQFF. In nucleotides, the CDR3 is TGTGCCAGCAGCTTAGTGGCGGGGGGGCCGTACAATGAGCAGTTCTTC. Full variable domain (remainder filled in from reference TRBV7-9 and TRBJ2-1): DTGVSQNPRHKITKRGQNVTFRCDPISEHNRLYWYRQTLGQGPEFLTYFQNEAQLEKSRLLSDRFSAERPKGSFSTLEIQRTEQGDSAMYLCASSLVAGGPYNEQFFGPGTRLTVL.